This note documents a single TCR beta chain sequence. Using immunoSEQ multiplex PCR, the repertoire was profiled, and TCRdb retains in-frame clones only, with some absent. The sample consists of roughly 330,000 clones, roughly 70% of them appearing once. These data originate in a study of shared clonotypes between healthy human individuals. Per the germline V gene, CDR1 is SEHNR and CDR2 is FQNEAQ (reference sequence). The CDR3 loop spans 15 amino acids. V dropped 4 bases and J dropped 3 bases, with 15 bases sitting between them. This chain links TRBV7-9 with TRBJ1-1, with D tentatively TRBD1 (5 bases). Sequencing was performed on memory CD4+ T cells sorted from blood. Documented subset: CD45RA-negative fraction. The receptor was derived from a man in his thirties or forties in good health. In DNA form, the CDR3 reads TGTGCCAGCAGCTCTTCAGGGTATAGTTACACTGAAGCTTTCTTT. This codes for CASSSSGYSYTEAFF. The whole variable domain, remainder taken from reference TRBV7-9 and TRBJ1-1, is DTGVSQNPRHKITKRGQNVTFRCDPISEHNRLYWYRQTLGQGPEFLTYFQNEAQLEKSRLLSDRFSAERPKGSFSTLEIQRTEQGDSAMYLCASSSSGYSYTEAFFGQGTRLTVV.